The entry below describes one TCR beta chain. The RNA, about 0.5 to 1 ug, was put through reverse transcription using random hexamers. From the immunoSEQ multiplex PCR reads, TCRdb called clonotypes with MiXCR, one entry per CDR3 protein. The repertoire holds around 230,000 distinct CDR3 sequences, with approximately 95% as singletons. The data derive from a study of CD8 T cells in Susac syndrome. Germline CDR1 and CDR2: LGHNA and YNFKEQ. This CDR3 region has 13 residues. The V end lost 1 base, the J end lost 4 bases, and 7 bases lay between the germline ends. This clonotype was sampled from a human donor with multiple sclerosis. This chain links TRBV4-2 with TRBJ1-1, with TRBD1 as a possible D gene (5 bases). Sequenced sample: CD4+ T cells from PBMCs. The CDR3 nucleotides are TGTGCCAGCAGCCAAGCCGGGGCCACTGAAGCTTTCTTT. It codes for CASSQAGATEAFF.